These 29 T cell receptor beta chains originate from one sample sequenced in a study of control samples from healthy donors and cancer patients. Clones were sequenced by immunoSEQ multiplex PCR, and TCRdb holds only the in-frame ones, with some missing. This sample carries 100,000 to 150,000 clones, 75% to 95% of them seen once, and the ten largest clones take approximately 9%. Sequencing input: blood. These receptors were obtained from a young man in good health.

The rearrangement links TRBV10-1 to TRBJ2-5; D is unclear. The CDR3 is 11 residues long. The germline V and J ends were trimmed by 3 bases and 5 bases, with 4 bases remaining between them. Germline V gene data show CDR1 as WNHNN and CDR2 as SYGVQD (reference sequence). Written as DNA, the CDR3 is TGCGCCAGCAGTGAAGGGGAGACCCAGTACTTC. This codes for CASSEGETQYF.

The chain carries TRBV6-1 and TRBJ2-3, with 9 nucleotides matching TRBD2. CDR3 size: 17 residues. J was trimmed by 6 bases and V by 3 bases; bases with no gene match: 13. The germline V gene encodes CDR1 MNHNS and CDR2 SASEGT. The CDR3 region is CASSDLGSGGPGDTQYF. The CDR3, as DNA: TGTGCCAGCAGTGATCTGGGTAGCGGGGGCCCCGGGGATACGCAGTATTTT.

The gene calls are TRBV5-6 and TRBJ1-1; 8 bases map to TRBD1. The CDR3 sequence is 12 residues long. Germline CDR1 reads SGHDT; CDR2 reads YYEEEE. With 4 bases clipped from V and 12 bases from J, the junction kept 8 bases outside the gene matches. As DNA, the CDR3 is TGTGCCAGCAGCCCCGGACAGGGTGGGTCTTTCTTT. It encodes CASSPGQGGSFF.

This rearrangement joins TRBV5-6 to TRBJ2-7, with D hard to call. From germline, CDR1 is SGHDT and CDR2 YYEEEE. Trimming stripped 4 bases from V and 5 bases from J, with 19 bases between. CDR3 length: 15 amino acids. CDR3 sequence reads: CASSLVDQSSHEQYF. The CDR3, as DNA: TGTGCCAGCAGCCTGGTGGATCAGAGTTCCCACGAGCAGTACTTC.

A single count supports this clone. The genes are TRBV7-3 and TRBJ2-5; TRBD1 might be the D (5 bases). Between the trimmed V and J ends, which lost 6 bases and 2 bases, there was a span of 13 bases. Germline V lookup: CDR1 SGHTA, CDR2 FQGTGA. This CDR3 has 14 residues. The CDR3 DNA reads TGTGCCAGCAGTCCGGACACAACTCAAGAGACCCAGTACTTC. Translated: CASSPDTTQETQYF.

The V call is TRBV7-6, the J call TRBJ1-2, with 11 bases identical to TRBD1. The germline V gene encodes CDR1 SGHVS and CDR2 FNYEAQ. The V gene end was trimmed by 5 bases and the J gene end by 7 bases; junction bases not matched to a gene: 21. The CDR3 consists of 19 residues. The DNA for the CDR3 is TGTGCCAGCAGCCCCAATTTTCAACCCGGGACAGGGGGGTGGTGTGGCTACACCTTC. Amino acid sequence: CASSPNFQPGTGGWCGYTF.

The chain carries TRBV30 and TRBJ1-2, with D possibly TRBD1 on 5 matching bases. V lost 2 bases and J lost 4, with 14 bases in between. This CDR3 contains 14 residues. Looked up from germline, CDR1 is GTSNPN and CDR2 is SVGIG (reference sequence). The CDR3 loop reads CAWSRGRAGYGYTF. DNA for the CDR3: TGTGCCTGGAGTCGGGGGAGGGCGGGCTATGGCTACACCTTC. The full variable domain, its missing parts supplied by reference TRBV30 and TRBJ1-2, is SQTIHQWPATLVQPVGSPLSLECTVEGTSNPNLYWYRQAAGRGLQLLFYSVGIGQISSEVPQNLSASRPQDRQFILSSKKLLLSDSGFYLCAWSRGRAGYGYTFGSGTRLTVV.

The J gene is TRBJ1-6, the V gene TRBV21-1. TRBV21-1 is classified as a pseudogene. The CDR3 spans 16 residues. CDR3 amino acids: CASSNGLSSYNSPLHF. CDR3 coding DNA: TGTGCCAGCAGCAACGGACTCAGCTCCTATAATTCACCCCTCCACTTT.

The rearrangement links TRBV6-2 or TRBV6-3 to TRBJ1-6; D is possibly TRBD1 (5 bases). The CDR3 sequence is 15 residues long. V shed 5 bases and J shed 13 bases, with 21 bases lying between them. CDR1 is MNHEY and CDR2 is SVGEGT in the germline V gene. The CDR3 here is CASSDPGTLVVPLHF. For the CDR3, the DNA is TGTGCCAGCAGTGACCCCGGGACCTTAGTGGTGCCCCTCCACTTT.

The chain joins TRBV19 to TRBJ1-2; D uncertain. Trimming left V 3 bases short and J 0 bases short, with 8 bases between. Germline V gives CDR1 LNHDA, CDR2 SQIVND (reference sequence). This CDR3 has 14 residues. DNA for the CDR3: TGTGCCAGTAGTATTAGAACAGCTAACTATGGCTACACCTTC. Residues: CASSIRTANYGYTF.

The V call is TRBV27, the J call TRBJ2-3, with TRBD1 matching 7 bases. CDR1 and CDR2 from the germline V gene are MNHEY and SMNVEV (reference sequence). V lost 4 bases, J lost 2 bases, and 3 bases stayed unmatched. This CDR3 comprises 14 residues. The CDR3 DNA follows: TGTGCCAGCAGTTCGACAGGGCTCACAGATACGCAGTATTTT. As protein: CASSSTGLTDTQYF.

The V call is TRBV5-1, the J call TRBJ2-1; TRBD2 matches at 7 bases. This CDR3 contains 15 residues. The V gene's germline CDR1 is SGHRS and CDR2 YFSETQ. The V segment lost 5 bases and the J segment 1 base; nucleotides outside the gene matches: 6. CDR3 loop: CASRSRGVSYNEQFF. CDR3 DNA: TGCGCCAGCAGGTCCCGGGGGGTTTCCTACAATGAGCAGTTCTTC.

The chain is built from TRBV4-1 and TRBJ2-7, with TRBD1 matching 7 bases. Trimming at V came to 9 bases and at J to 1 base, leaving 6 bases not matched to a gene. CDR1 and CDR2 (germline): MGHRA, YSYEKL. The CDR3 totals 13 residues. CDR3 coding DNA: TGCGCCAGGGCCGACAGGGCGTCCTACGAGCAGTACTTC. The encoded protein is CARADRASYEQYF.

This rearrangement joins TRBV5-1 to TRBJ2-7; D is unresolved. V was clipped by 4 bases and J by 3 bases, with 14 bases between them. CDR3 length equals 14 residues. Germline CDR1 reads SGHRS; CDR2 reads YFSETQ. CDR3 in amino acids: CASSPLGSRYEQYF. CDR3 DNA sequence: TGCGCCAGCAGCCCCCTAGGAAGCCGCTACGAGCAGTACTTC.

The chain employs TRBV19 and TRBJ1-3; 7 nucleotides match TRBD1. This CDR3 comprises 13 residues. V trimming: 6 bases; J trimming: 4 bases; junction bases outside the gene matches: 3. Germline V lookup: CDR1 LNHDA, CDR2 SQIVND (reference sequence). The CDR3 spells CASRGTAGNTIYF. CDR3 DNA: TGTGCCAGTAGGGGGACAGCCGGAAACACCATATATTTT.

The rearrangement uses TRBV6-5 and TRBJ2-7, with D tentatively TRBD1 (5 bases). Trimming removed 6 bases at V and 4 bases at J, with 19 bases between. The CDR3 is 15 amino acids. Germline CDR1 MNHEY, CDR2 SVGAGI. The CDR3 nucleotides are TGTGCCAGCAGCCAGGGTGGAGCCCAAAGGTACGAGCAGTACTTC. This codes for CASSQGGAQRYEQYF.

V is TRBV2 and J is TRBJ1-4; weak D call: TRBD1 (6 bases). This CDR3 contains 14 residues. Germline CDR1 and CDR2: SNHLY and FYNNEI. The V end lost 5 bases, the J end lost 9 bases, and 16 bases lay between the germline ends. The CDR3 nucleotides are TGTGCCAGCAGTTTTGGGGACACGGACCAAAAACTGTTTTTT. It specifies CASSFGDTDQKLFF.

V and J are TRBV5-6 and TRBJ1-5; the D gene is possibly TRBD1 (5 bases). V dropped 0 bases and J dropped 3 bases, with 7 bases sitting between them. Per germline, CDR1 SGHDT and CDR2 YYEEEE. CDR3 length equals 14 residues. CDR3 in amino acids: CASSLGQYNQPQHF. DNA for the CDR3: TGTGCCAGCAGCTTGGGACAGTACAATCAGCCCCAGCATTTT.

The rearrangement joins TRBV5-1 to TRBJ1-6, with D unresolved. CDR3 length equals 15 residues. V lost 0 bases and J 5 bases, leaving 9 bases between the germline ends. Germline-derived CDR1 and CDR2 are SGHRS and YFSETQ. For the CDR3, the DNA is TGCGCCAGCAGCTTGGCCGGCAGCAATAATTCACCCCTCCACTTT. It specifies CASSLAGSNNSPLHF.

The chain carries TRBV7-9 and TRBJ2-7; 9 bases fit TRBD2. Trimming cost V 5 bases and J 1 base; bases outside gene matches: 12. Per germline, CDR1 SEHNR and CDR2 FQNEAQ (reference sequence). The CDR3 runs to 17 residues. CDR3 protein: CASSPRGGDASSYEQYF. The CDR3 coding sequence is TGTGCCAGCAGCCCCCGCGGGGGGGATGCGTCATCCTACGAGCAGTACTTC.

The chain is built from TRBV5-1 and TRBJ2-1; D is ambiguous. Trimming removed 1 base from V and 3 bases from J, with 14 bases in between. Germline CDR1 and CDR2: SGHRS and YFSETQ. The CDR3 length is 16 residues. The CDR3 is CASSLWWGTGYNEQFF. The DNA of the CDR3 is TGCGCCAGCAGCTTGTGGTGGGGAACGGGCTACAATGAGCAGTTCTTC.

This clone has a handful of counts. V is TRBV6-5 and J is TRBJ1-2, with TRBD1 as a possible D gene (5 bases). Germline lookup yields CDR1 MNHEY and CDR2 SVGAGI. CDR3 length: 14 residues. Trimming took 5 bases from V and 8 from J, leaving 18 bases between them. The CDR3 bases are TGTGCCAGCAGTACCCACCCTGCCCGGGGCGGCTACACCTTC. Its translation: CASSTHPARGGYTF.

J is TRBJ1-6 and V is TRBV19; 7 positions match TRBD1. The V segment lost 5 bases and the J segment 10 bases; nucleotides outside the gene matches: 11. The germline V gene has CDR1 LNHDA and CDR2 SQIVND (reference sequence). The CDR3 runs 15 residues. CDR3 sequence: CASSSTGQISSPLHF. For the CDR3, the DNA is TGTGCCAGTAGTTCTACGGGACAGATCTCCTCACCCCTCCACTTT. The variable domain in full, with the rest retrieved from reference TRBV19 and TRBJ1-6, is DGGITQSPKYLFRKEGQNVTLSCEQNLNHDAMYWYRQDPGQGLRLIYYSQIVNDFQKGDIAEGYSVSREKKESFPLTVTSAQKNPTAFYLCASSSTGQISSPLHFGNGTRLTVT.

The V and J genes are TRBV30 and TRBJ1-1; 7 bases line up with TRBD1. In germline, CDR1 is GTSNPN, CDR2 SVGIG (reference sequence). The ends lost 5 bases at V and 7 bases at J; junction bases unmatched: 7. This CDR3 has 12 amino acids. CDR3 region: CAWGRQGREAFF. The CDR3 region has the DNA TGTGCCTGGGGACGACAGGGTCGTGAAGCTTTCTTT.

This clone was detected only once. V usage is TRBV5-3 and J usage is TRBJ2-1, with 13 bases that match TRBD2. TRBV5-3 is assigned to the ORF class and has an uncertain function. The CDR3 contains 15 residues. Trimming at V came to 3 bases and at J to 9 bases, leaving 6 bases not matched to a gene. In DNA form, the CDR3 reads TGTGCCAGAAGCTCGACTAGCGGGGGGCCCGGTGAGCAGTTCTTC. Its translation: CARSSTSGGPGEQFF.

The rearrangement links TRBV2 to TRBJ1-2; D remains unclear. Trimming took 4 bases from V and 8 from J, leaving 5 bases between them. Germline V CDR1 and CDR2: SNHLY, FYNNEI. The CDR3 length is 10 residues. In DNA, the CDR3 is TGTGCCAGCAGTGTGTACGGCTACACCTTC. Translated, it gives CASSVYGYTF. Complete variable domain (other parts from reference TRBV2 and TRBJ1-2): EPEVTQTPSHQVTQMGQEVILRCVPISNHLYFYWYRQILGQKVEFLVSFYNNEISEKSEIFDDQFSVERPDGSNFTLKIRSTKLEDSAMYFCASSVYGYTFGSGTRLTVV.

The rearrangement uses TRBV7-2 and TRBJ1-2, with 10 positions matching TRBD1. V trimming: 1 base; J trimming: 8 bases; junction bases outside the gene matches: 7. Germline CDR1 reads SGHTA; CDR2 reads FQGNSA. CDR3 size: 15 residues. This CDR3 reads CASSLEGTGVRGYTF. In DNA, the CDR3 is TGTGCCAGCAGCTTAGAAGGGACAGGGGTTCGGGGCTACACCTTC.

The CDR3 sequence is CAISESGVSEGNTIYF. The CDR3 nucleotides read TGTGCCATCAGTGAGTCGGGGGTCAGTGAAGGAAACACCATATATTTT. The rearrangement joins TRBV10-3 to TRBJ1-3; TRBD1 is a possible D gene (5 bases). V lost 0 bases and J 4 bases, leaving 13 bases between the germline ends. CDR3 length equals 16 residues. CDR1 and CDR2 from the germline V gene are ENHRY and SYGVKD.

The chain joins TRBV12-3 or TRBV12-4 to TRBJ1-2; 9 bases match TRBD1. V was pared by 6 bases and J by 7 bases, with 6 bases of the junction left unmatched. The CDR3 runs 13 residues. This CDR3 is CASSLTGGGGYTF. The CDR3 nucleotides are TGTGCCAGCAGCTTGACAGGGGGTGGTGGCTACACCTTC.